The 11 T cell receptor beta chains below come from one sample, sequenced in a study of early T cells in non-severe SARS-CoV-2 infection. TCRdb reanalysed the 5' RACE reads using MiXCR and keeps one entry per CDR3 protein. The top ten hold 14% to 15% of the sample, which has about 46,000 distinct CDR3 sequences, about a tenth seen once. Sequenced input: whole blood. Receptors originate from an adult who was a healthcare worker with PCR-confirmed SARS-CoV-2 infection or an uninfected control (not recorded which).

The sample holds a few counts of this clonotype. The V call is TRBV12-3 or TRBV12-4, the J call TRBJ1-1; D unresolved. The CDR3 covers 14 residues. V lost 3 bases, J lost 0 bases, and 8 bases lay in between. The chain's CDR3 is CASSFGQVNTEAFF. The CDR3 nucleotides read TGTGCCAGCAGTTTCGGCCAGGTGAACACTGAAGCTTTCTTT.

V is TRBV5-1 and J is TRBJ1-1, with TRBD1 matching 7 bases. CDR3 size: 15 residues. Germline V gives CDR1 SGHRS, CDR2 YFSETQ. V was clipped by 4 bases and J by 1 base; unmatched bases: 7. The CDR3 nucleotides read TGCGCCAGCAGCCAAAGACAGGGATCGAACACTGAAGCTTTCTTT. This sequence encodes CASSQRQGSNTEAFF.

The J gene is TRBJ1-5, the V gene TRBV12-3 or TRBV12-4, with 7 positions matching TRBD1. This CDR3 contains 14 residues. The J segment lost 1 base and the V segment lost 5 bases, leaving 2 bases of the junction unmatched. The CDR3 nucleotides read TGTGCCAGCAGTGAGGACAGGAGCAATCAGCCCCAGCATTTT. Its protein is CASSEDRSNQPQHF.

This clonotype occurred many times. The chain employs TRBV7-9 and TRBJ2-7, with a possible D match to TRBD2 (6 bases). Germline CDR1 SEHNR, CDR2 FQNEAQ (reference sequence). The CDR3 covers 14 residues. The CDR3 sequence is CAADAGPSSYEQYF. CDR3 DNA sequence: TGTGCAGCCGACGCGGGACCTAGCTCCTACGAGCAGTACTTC. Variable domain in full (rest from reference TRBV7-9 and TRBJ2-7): DTGVSQNPRHKITKRGQNVTFRCDPISEHNRLYWYRQTLGQGPEFLTYFQNEAQLEKSRLLSDRFSAERPKGSFSTLEIQRTEQGDSAMYLCAADAGPSSYEQYFGPGTRLTVT.

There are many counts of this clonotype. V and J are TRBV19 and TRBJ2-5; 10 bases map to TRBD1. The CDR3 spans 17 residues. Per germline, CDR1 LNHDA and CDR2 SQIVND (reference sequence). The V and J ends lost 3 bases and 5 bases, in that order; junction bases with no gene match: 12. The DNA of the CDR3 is TGTGCCAGTAGTATGCTCAACCGGGACAGGGGCGGCGAGACCCAGTACTTC. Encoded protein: CASSMLNRDRGGETQYF.

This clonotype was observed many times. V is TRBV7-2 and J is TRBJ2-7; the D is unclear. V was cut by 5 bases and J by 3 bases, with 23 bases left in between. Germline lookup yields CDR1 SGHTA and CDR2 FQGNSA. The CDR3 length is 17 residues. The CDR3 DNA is TGTGCCAGCAGCAGTCAGGAAAACCCCCGGCGAATCTACGAGCAGTACTTC. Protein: CASSSQENPRRIYEQYF.

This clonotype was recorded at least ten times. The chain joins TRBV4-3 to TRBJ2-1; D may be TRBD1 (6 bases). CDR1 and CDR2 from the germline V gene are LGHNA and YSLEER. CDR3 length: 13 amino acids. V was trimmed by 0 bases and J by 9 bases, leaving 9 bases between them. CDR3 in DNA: TGCGCCAGCAGCCAAGATCTGGACAGTGAGCAGTTCTTC. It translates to CASSQDLDSEQFF.

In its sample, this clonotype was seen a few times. CDR3 protein: CASSSSFGIPNYGYTF. The CDR3 region has the DNA TGTGCCAGCAGCTCATCTTTTGGAATTCCTAACTATGGCTACACCTTC. The chain couples TRBV7-9 to TRBJ1-2; no clear D gene. The CDR3 totals 16 residues. Germline lookup yields CDR1 SEHNR and CDR2 FQNEAQ (reference sequence). V shed 4 bases and J shed 0 bases, with 15 bases lying between them.

CDR3 sequence reads: CASIFGESSQQQFF. CDR3 nucleotide sequence: TGTGCCAGCATCTTCGGAGAATCTAGTCAGCAGCAGTTCTTC. The chain carries TRBV2 and TRBJ2-1; D unresolved. The CDR3 extends over 14 amino acids. Trimming stripped 7 bases from V and 11 bases from J, with 21 bases between. The germline V gene encodes CDR1 SNHLY and CDR2 FYNNEI.

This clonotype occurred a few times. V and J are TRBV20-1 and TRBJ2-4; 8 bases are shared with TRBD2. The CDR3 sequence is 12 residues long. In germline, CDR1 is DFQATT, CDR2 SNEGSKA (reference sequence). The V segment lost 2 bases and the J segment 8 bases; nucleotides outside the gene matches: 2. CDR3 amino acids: CSARPTSDIQYF. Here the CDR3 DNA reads TGCAGTGCTAGACCGACTAGCGACATTCAGTACTTC.

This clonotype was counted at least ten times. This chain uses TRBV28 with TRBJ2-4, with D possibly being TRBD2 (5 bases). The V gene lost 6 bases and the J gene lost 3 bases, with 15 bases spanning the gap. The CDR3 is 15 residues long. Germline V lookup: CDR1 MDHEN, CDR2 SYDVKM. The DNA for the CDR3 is TGTGCCAGCAGAGACAACGCACGGGACAAAAACATTCAGTACTTC. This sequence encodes CASRDNARDKNIQYF.